The entry that follows covers one T cell receptor (beta chain) sequence. V shed 6 bases and J shed 5 bases, with 20 bases lying between them. Looked up from germline, CDR1 is LGHNA and CDR2 is YNFKEQ. The length of the CDR3 is 16 residues. Sequencing was performed with immunoSEQ multiplex PCR; in TCRdb, only in-frame clones are kept and a portion is missing. The table includes roughly 150,000 clones, 80% to 90% detected once. This record belongs to a study of blood T cell repertoires in COVID-19. The receptor comes from a middle-aged woman with acute or convalescent COVID-19. V gene TRBV4-2 combines with J gene TRBJ2-1, with D possibly matching TRBD2 (5 bases). Specimen: peripheral blood. CDR3: CASRLSVGSKNNEQFF. The CDR3 nucleotides are TGTGCCAGCAGACTCAGCGTGGGGAGCAAAAACAATGAGCAGTTCTTC.